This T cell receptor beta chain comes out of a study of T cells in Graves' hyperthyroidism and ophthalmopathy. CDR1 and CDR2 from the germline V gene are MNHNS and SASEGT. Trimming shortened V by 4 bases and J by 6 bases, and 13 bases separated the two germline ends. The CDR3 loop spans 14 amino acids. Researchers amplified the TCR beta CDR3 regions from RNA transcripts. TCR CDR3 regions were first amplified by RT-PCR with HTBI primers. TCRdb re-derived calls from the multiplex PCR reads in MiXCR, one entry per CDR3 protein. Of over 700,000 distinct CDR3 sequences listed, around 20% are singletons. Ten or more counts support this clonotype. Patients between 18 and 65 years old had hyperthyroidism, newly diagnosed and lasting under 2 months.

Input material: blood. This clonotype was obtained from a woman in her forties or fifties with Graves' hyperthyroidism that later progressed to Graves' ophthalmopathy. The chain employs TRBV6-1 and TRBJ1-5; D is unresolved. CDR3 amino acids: CASSGRTEGQPQHF. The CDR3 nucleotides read TGTGCCAGCAGTGGGCGGACGGAGGGTCAGCCCCAGCATTTT.